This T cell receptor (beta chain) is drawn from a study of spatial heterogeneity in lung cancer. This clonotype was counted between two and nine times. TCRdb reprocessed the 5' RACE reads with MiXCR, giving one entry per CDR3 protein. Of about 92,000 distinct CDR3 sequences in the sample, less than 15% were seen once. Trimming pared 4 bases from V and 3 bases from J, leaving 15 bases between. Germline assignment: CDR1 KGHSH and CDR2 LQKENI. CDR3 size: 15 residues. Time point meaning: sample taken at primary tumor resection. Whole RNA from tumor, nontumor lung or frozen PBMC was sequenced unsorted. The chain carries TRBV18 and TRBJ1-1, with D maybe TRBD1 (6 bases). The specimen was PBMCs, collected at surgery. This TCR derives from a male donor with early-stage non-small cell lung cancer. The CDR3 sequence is CASSLGFGGDTEAFF. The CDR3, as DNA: TGTGCCAGCTCACTGGGTTTTGGGGGCGACACTGAAGCTTTCTTT.